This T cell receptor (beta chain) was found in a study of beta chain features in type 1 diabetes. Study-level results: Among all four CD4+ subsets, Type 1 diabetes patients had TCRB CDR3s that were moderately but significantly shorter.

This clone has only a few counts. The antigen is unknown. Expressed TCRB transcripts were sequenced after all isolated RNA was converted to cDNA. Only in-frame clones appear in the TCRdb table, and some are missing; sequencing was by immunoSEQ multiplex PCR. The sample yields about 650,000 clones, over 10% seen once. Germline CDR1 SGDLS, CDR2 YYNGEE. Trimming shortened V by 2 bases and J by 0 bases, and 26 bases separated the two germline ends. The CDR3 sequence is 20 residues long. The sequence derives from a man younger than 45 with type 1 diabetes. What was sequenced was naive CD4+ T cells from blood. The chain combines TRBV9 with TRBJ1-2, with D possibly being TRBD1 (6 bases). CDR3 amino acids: CASSVDSAFGDRGSNYGYTF. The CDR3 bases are TGTGCCAGCAGCGTGGACAGCGCATTCGGAGATCGGGGATCTAACTATGGCTACACCTTC.